The 19 T cell receptor beta chains below were found in one sample sequenced in a study of blood T cell repertoires in COVID-19. This table comes from immunoSEQ multiplex PCR, and its TCRdb copy is limited to in-frame clones, with some not included. The data show fewer than 600,000 clones, with approximately 90% seen just once and approximately 1.8% held by the top ten. The source material was PBMCs or T cells enriched from blood (not recorded which). The receptors were sampled from a middle-aged woman who had recovered from COVID-19.

The gene calls are TRBV19 and TRBJ1-1; 8 bases match TRBD1. The CDR3 spans 15 residues. The V segment lost 5 bases and the J segment 2 bases; nucleotides outside the gene matches: 7. Germline V gene data show CDR1 as LNHDA and CDR2 as SQIVND (reference sequence). The DNA for the CDR3 is TGTGCCAGTAGTGACTCGACAGGGGTTAACACTGAAGCTTTCTTT. Translated, it gives CASSDSTGVNTEAFF.

In DNA form, the CDR3 reads TGTGCCAGTAGTATGTTTTTTTACGGGACAATAAGGTACAATGAGCAGTTCTTC. Residues: CASSMFFYGTIRYNEQFF. V gene TRBV19 combines with J gene TRBJ2-1; D perhaps matches TRBD1 (6 bases). Germline values: CDR1 LNHDA, CDR2 SQIVND (reference sequence). The CDR3 runs 18 residues. The ends were cut back, 3 bases at V and 4 bases at J, with 22 bases in the middle. The whole variable domain, remainder taken from reference TRBV19 and TRBJ2-1, is DGGITQSPKYLFRKEGQNVTLSCEQNLNHDAMYWYRQDPGQGLRLIYYSQIVNDFQKGDIAEGYSVSREKKESFPLTVTSAQKNPTAFYLCASSMFFYGTIRYNEQFFGPGTRLTVL.

This chain connects TRBV19 to TRBJ1-4, with D perhaps matching TRBD1 (6 bases). Germline CDR1 is LNHDA and CDR2 is SQIVND (reference sequence). Trimming pared 1 base from V and 6 bases from J, leaving 12 bases between. The CDR3 is 15 residues long. CDR3 sequence: CASSIVFAGDEKLFF. The CDR3 bases are TGTGCCAGTAGTATAGTATTTGCAGGGGATGAAAAACTGTTTTTT.

The chain couples TRBV5-6 to TRBJ1-3, with 7 nucleotides matching TRBD1. CDR3 length: 15 amino acids. With V trimmed by 2 bases and J by 2 bases, 4 bases remained unmatched. Germline CDR1 SGHDT, CDR2 YYEEEE. The CDR3 nucleotides are TGTGCCAGCAGCTTCGACAGGGAGGCTGGAAACACCATATATTTT. Encoded protein: CASSFDREAGNTIYF.

The chain uses TRBV12-5 and TRBJ2-1, with TRBD2 identical over 11 bases. The CDR3 has 16 amino acids. Germline lookup yields CDR1 LGHNT and CDR2 FRNRAP. V shed 6 bases and J 6 bases; nucleotides not matched to a gene: 10. CDR3 residues: CASGLTSGVPFNEQFF. For the CDR3, the DNA is TGTGCTAGTGGCCTGACTAGCGGGGTACCCTTCAATGAGCAGTTCTTC.

The chain couples TRBV24-1 to TRBJ2-1, with D perhaps TRBD1 (7 bases). The germline V gene has CDR1 KGHDR and CDR2 SFDVKD. Trimming took 6 bases from V and 10 from J, leaving 15 bases between them. This CDR3 spans 13 amino acids. This chain's CDR3 is CATSQGGLGEQFF. The CDR3 nucleotides are TGTGCCACCAGTCAGGGGGGATTAGGCGAGCAGTTCTTC.

This clone has just one count. The chain couples TRBV14 to TRBJ2-7; a weak D match, TRBD1 (7 bases). V shed 1 base and J shed 2 bases, with 15 bases lying between them. There are 16 residues in the CDR3. CDR1 and CDR2 from the germline V gene are SGHDN and FVKESK. The CDR3 bases are TGTGCCAGCAGCCAAGGGAGGGGGCCCTCCACCTACGAGCAGTACTTC. It is translated as CASSQGRGPSTYEQYF.

V usage is TRBV5-6 and J usage is TRBJ2-5; 8 bases line up with TRBD2. Germline V lookup: CDR1 SGHDT, CDR2 YYEEEE. J gave up 5 bases and V 4 bases, and 16 bases lay outside the gene matches. The CDR3 runs to 17 residues. CDR3 nucleotides: TGTGCCAGCAGCCTCCCCTGGGTGGCGGGAGGCGGGGAGACCCAGTACTTC. It specifies CASSLPWVAGGGETQYF.

The rearrangement links TRBV4-3 to TRBJ2-7; D is ambiguous. Trimming removed 0 bases at V and 2 bases at J, with 11 bases between. The CDR3 consists of 15 residues. Germline assignment: CDR1 LGHNA and CDR2 YSLEER. The CDR3 nucleotides read TGCGCCAGCAGCCAAGATCGGTGGGCCACCTACGAGCAGTACTTC. Residues: CASSQDRWATYEQYF.

The gene calls are TRBV7-2 and TRBJ2-2, with unresolved D. The germline V gene has CDR1 SGHTA and CDR2 FQGNSA. Trimming removed 0 bases at V and 6 bases at J, with 11 bases between. CDR3 length: 15 residues. For the CDR3, the DNA is TGTGCCAGCAGCTTAGCGTCGATCAGGTCCGGGGAGCTGTTTTTT. Translating it yields CASSLASIRSGELFF.

In its sample, this clone was seen a few times. The V call is TRBV7-9, the J call TRBJ1-1; D not certain. Germline lookup yields CDR1 SEHNR and CDR2 FQNEAQ (reference sequence). CDR3 length equals 12 residues. With 6 bases removed from V and 1 base from J, the gap between germline ends came to 6 bases. For the CDR3, the DNA is TGTGCCAGCAGGGCAGAGAACACTGAAGCTTTCTTT. Translating it yields CASRAENTEAFF.

This clone was seen a single time. J is TRBJ1-1 and V is TRBV24-1, with a tentative D call TRBD1 (6 bases). Trimming took 1 base from V and 10 from J, leaving 9 bases between them. The CDR3 spans 12 residues. In germline, CDR1 is KGHDR, CDR2 SFDVKD. The CDR3 DNA sequence: TGTGCCACCAGTGATTTAAGGGGGGGAGCTTTCTTT. It yields the protein CATSDLRGGAFF.

V gene TRBV5-1 combines with J gene TRBJ1-2, with a tentative D call TRBD1 (5 bases). Germline assignment: CDR1 SGHRS and CDR2 YFSETQ. V was trimmed by 0 bases and J by 2 bases, leaving 14 bases between them. CDR3 length: 16 residues. For the CDR3, the DNA is TGCGCCAGCAGCTTGGGGCAGGGAGGCTTAAACTATGGCTACACCTTC. This encodes CASSLGQGGLNYGYTF.

This chain connects TRBV7-2 to TRBJ1-1, with TRBD1 as a possible D gene (6 bases). Germline assignment: CDR1 SGHTA and CDR2 FQGNSA. Trimming took off 1 base at V and 3 bases at J, with 9 bases between the two ends. This CDR3 has 14 amino acids. The CDR3: CASSLGGQYTEAFF. The DNA for the CDR3 is TGTGCCAGCAGCTTAGGAGGACAGTACACTGAAGCTTTCTTT.

The CDR3 nucleotides are TGTGCCAGCAGTTTAGGGGCAGGGGGCGCTTACGAGCAGTACTTC. Protein sequence: CASSLGAGGAYEQYF. This chain connects TRBV27 to TRBJ2-7; 8 bases align to TRBD1. Germline assignment: CDR1 MNHEY and CDR2 SMNVEV (reference sequence). CDR3 size: 15 residues. Unmatched junction bases numbered 7, after V lost 2 bases and J lost 4 bases.

The rearrangement uses TRBV3-1 (or the pseudogene TRBV3-2) and TRBJ2-7; 10 bases fit TRBD2. This CDR3 region has 20 residues. Trimming removed 3 bases from V and 2 bases from J; junction bases left unmatched: 19. Germline CDR1 is LGHDT and CDR2 is YNNKEL (reference sequence). CDR3 DNA: TGTGCCAGCAGCCAGTCCCCTCCATATCTGACTAGCGGGTTCCCCTACGAGCAGTACTTC. It specifies CASSQSPPYLTSGFPYEQYF.

V gene TRBV7-2 combines with J gene TRBJ1-1, with 9 nucleotides matching TRBD1. In germline, CDR1 is SGHTA, CDR2 FQGNSA. The CDR3 has 16 amino acids. The V segment lost 2 bases and the J segment 4 bases; nucleotides outside the gene matches: 8. For the CDR3, the DNA is TGTGCCAGCAGCTTAATCTGGGGACAGGGTAGCACTGAAGCTTTCTTT. Residues: CASSLIWGQGSTEAFF. The whole variable domain, remainder taken from reference TRBV7-2 and TRBJ1-1, is GAGVSQSPSNKVTEKGKDVELRCDPISGHTALYWYRQSLGQGLEFLIYFQGNSAPDKSGLPSDRFSAERTGGSVSTLTIQRTQQEDSAVYLCASSLIWGQGSTEAFFGQGTRLTVV.

The chain uses TRBV24-1 and TRBJ1-2; 7 nucleotides align to TRBD1. The CDR3 is 14 amino acids. Trimming removed 4 bases from V and 3 bases from J; junction bases left unmatched: 4. Germline CDR1 reads KGHDR; CDR2 reads SFDVKD. The CDR3 loop is CATSESGGYYGYTF. The CDR3 DNA is TGTGCCACCAGTGAGTCAGGGGGGTACTATGGCTACACCTTC.

The gene calls are TRBV6-5 and TRBJ1-6; D is perhaps TRBD1 (6 bases). Germline assignment: CDR1 MNHEY and CDR2 SVGAGI. There are 13 residues in the CDR3. Trimming took off 5 bases at V and 10 bases at J, with 12 bases between the two ends. The CDR3 DNA is TGTGCCAGCAGTCCGAGGGGGAAGTCACCCCTCCACTTT. Encoded protein: CASSPRGKSPLHF.